This T cell receptor (beta chain) stems from a study of patients and donors after allogeneic stem cell transplantation. TCRdb reprocessed the RT-PCR reads with MiXCR, giving one entry per CDR3 protein. The repertoire consists of about 150,000 distinct CDR3 sequences, with about 36% occurring once and the leading ten covering approximately 50%. This clonotype was counted only a few times. Sequenced material: blood, either unsorted or a sorted T cell fraction (not recorded which). This TCR derives from a human donor who was either an allogeneic HSCT recipient or a stem cell or donor lymphocyte infusion donor (not recorded which). It is not recorded whose cells these are; they may come from a transplant donor.

DNA of the CDR3: TGTGCCAGCAGCTTAGAGACAGACCTAAACACTGAAGCTTTCTTT. It encodes CASSLETDLNTEAFF. The chain employs TRBV7-2 and TRBJ1-1, with D possibly matching TRBD1 (5 bases). The CDR3 is 15 residues long. Germline CDR1 SGHTA, CDR2 FQGNSA. V gave up 1 base and J gave up 2 bases, with 11 bases separating them.